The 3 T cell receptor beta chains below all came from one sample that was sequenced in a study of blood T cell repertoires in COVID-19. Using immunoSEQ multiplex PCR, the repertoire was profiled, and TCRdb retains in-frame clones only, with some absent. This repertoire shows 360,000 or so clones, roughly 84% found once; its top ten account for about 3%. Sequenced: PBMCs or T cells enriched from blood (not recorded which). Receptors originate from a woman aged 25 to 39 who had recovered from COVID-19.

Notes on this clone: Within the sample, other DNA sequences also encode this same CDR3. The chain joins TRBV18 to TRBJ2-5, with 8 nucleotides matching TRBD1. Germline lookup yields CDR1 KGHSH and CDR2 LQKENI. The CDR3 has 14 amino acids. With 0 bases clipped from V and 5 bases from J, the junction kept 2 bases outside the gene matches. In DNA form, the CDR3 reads TGTGCCAGCTCACCACCAACAGGGGGTGAGACCCAGTACTTC. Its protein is CASSPPTGGETQYF. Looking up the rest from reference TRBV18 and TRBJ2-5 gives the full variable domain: NAGVMQNPRHLVRRRGQEARLRCSPMKGHSHVYWYRQLPEEGLKFMVYLQKENIIDESGMPKERFSAEFPKEGPSILRIQQVVRGDSAAYFCASSPPTGGETQYFGPGTRLLVL.

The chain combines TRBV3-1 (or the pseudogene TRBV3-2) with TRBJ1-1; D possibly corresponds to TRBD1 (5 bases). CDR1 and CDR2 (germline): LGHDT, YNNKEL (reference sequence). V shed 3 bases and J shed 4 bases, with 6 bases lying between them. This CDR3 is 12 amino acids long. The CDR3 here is CASSQGGTEAFF. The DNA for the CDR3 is TGTGCCAGCAGCCAGGGGGGCACTGAAGCTTTCTTT.

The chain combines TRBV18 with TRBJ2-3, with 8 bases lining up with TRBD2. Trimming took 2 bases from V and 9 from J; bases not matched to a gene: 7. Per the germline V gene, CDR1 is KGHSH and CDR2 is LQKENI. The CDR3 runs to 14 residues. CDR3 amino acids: CASSPAGGGSTQYF. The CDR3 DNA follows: TGTGCCAGCTCACCAGCGGGGGGCGGTTCAACGCAGTATTTT.